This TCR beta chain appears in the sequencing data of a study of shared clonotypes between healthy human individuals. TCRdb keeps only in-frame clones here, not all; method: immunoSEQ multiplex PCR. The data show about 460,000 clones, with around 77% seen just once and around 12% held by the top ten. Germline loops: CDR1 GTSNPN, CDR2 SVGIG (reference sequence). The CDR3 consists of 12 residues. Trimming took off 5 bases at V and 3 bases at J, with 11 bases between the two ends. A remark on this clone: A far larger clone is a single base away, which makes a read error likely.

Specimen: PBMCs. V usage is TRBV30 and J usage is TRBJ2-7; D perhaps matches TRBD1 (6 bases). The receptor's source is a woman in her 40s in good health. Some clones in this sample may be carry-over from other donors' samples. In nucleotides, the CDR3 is TGTGCCTGGCATAGCAGGGGCTACGAGCAGTACTTC. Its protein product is CAWHSRGYEQYF.